This TCR beta chain was sequenced during a study of blood T cell repertoires in COVID-19. Study-wide background: PBMCs, B-cell-depleted T cells, or T cells provided the cDNA or gDNA that made up the material.

Trimming shortened V by 0 bases and J by 4 bases, and 13 bases separated the two germline ends. This CDR3 has 16 amino acids. Germline V gives CDR1 MGHRA, CDR2 YSYEKL. TCRdb's copy holds only in-frame clones and misses some; the assay was immunoSEQ multiplex PCR. Of about 36,000 clones listed, roughly 73% are singletons. This receptor was obtained from a man aged 55 to 70 with acute or convalescent COVID-19. Sequenced input: peripheral blood. V gene TRBV4-1 combines with J gene TRBJ2-1; possibly TRBD2 for D (6 bases). CDR3 residues: CASSQEGLTIYNEQFF. The CDR3 nucleotides read TGCGCCAGCAGCCAAGAGGGACTGACTATTTACAATGAGCAGTTCTTC.